The sequence of this TCR beta chain was determined in a study of blood T cells in healthy people across ages. Study-wide findings and caveats: More naive CD4+ cells and higher diversity marked long-lived donors relative to aged donors.

Deletions cut 2 bases from V and 5 bases from J, with 18 bases between. The CDR3 covers 15 residues. Germline loops: CDR1 GTSNPN, CDR2 SVGIG (reference sequence). A second about 6 to 12 cycle PCR used barcoded and J-beta primers. Each TCR beta cDNA got a 12-nucleotide random molecular identifier. TCRdb re-called the 5' RACE reads through MiXCR, storing one row per CDR3 protein. In the table there are hundreds of thousands of distinct CDR3 sequences, over 40% of which are singletons. This clonotype occurred once. Its antigen is not identified. This chain uses TRBV30 with TRBJ2-5, with D hard to call. Source material: blood. This clonotype was sampled from an elderly man in good health. The CDR3 loop reads CAWSPRASKAETQYF. The DNA of the CDR3 is TGTGCCTGGAGTCCACGGGCCTCTAAGGCGGAGACCCAGTACTTC. The entire variable domain, with the rest obtained from reference TRBV30 and TRBJ2-5, is as follows: SQTIHQWPATLVQPVGSPLSLECTVEGTSNPNLYWYRQAAGRGLQLLFYSVGIGQISSEVPQNLSASRPQDRQFILSSKKLLLSDSGFYLCAWSPRASKAETQYFGPGTRLLVL.